These 23 T cell receptor beta chains originate from one sample sequenced in a study of T cells in Graves' hyperthyroidism and ophthalmopathy (dated by TCRdb to between 2018 and 2021). The protocol used for the library was multiplex PCR. Sequenced using an Illumina HiSeq 2000. The TCR beta CDR3 regions were amplified from RNA transcripts. The first round of RT-PCR for the TCR CDR3 was performed with the HTBI primer set and the Qiagen OneStep RT-PCR kit. TCRdb passed the public sequencing reads through fastp at Q25 and MiXCR, retaining productive beta sequences. Rows matching on CDR3 protein sequence are summarized as one entry with the most common DNA and genes. In this sample the table shows hundreds of thousands of distinct CDR3 sequences, 35% to 40% of which occur a single time. The ten largest clones take up 8.9% of the sample. The specimen sequenced was blood. The receptors shown here come from a man aged 18 to 35 with Graves' hyperthyroidism.

The chain links TRBV2 to TRBJ1-2, with TRBD1 matching 12 bases. CDR1 and CDR2 (germline): SNHLY, FYNNEI. The V gene end was trimmed by 8 bases and the J gene end by 6 bases; junction bases not matched to a gene: 7. The CDR3 covers 14 residues. CDR3 amino acids: CASRTGTGGHGYTF. The CDR3 nucleotides read TGTGCCAGCCGTACCGGGACAGGGGGCCATGGCTACACCTTC.

The rearrangement links TRBV6-2 or TRBV6-3 to TRBJ1-5; unclear D gene. V dropped 6 bases and J dropped 6 bases, with 12 bases sitting between them. This CDR3 region has 13 residues. CDR1 MNHEY and CDR2 SVGEGT come from the germline V gene. The DNA of the CDR3 is TGTGCCAGCAGGGAGAGCTACGGTCAGCCCCAGCATTTT. Translated, it gives CASRESYGQPQHF.

This chain uses TRBV4-1 with TRBJ2-7; TRBD2 matches 8 bases. The CDR3 has 15 amino acids. Germline V gene sequence: CDR1 MGHRA, CDR2 YSYEKL. With V trimmed by 4 bases and J by 3 bases, 8 bases remained unmatched. The CDR3 bases are TGCGCCAGCAGCCTTAACCCGGCGGGGGGCTACGAGCAGTACTTC. It translates to CASSLNPAGGYEQYF.

A word on this clonotype: A much larger clone differs by one base, so this may be a read error. The J gene is TRBJ1-1, the V gene TRBV9; no firm D call. The CDR3 totals 13 residues. Germline values: CDR1 SGDLS, CDR2 YYNGEE. CDR3 region: CASSTFGSTEAIF. CDR3 DNA: TGTGCCAGCAGTACCTTTGGTAGCACTGAAGCTATCTTT.

Worth noting for this clonotype: The junction departs from germline at one end; a sequencing error may be responsible. The J gene is TRBJ2-3, the V gene TRBV7-7; the D gene is possibly TRBD1 (7 bases). Germline loops: CDR1 SSHAT, CDR2 FNYEAQ (reference sequence). CDR3 length equals 16 residues. CDR3 in DNA: TGTGCTAGCAGCTCAAGTGCAGGGGGGAGCACAGATACGCAGTATTTT. It yields the protein CASSSSAGGSTDTQYF. Combining the CDR3 with reference TRBV7-7 and TRBJ2-3 gives the whole variable domain GAGVSQSPRYKVTKRGQDVTLRCDPISSHATLYWYQQALGQGPEFLTYFNYEAQPDKSGLPSDRFSAERPEGSISTLTIQRTEQRDSAMYRCASSSSAGGSTDTQYFGPGTRLTVL.

This clonotype was counted once. A much bigger clone sits one base away, suggesting this may be a read error. This chain uses TRBV10-3 with TRBJ1-1, with unresolved D. CDR3 size: 12 residues. Germline V gives CDR1 ENHRY, CDR2 SYGVKD. V dropped 7 bases and J dropped 7 bases, with 13 bases sitting between them. DNA of the CDR3: TGTGCCATCAATGCCCACTTTGGTGAAGCTTTCTTT. Its protein is CAINAHFGEAFF.

This clonotype was recorded many times. The chain recombines TRBV7-3 with TRBJ1-2, with D maybe TRBD1 (6 bases). The CDR3 is made up of 14 amino acids. V was cut by 5 bases and J by 2 bases, with 12 bases left in between. Germline CDR1 reads SGHTA; CDR2 reads FQGTGA. The CDR3 loop reads CASSPDGQNYGYTF. The DNA of the CDR3 is TGTGCCAGCAGCCCCGACGGACAGAACTATGGCTACACCTTC.

V and J are TRBV29-1 and TRBJ2-5; the D gene could be TRBD1 or TRBD2 (5 bases each). This CDR3 has 11 amino acids. Germline V gene lookup returns CDR1 SQVTM and CDR2 ANQGSEA. V was shortened by 5 bases and J by 5 bases, with 9 bases between the two germline ends. CDR3 sequence reads: CSVQGDETQYF. The CDR3 DNA is TGCAGCGTTCAAGGGGACGAGACCCAGTACTTC. Full variable domain (outside the CDR3, taken from reference TRBV29-1 and TRBJ2-5): SAVISQKPSRDICQRGTSLTIQCQVDSQVTMMFWYRQQPGQSLTLIATANQGSEATYESGFVIDKFPISRPNLTFSTLTVSNMSPEDSSIYLCSVQGDETQYFGPGTRLLVL.

This clonotype was seen only once. The missing conserved phenylalanine or tryptophan at the end of this CDR3 makes a read error likely. The genes are TRBV20-1 and TRBJ2-7; TRBD2 matches at 8 bases. The V segment lost 1 base and the J segment 1 base; nucleotides outside the gene matches: 0. The CDR3 consists of 13 residues. Germline V CDR1 and CDR2: DFQATT, SNEGSKA (reference sequence). The CDR3 here is CSARAGGSYEQYL. The CDR3 nucleotides read TGCAGTGCTAGAGCGGGAGGGTCCTACGAGCAGTACCTC.

This clonotype was seen repeatedly, ten times or more. The gene calls are TRBV10-3 and TRBJ2-7, with 7 nucleotides matching TRBD1. The V segment lost 6 bases and the J segment 7 bases; nucleotides outside the gene matches: 15. CDR1 ENHRY and CDR2 SYGVKD come from the germline V gene. The length of the CDR3 is 15 residues. CDR3 region: CAIRSSTGRLGEQYF. Here the CDR3 DNA reads TGTGCCATCAGATCTTCGACAGGGCGCTTGGGGGAGCAGTACTTC.

The sample holds one count of this clonotype. J is TRBJ2-7 and V is TRBV29-1, with TRBD2 as a possible D gene (6 bases). Germline assignment: CDR1 SQVTM and CDR2 ANQGSEA. This CDR3 has 12 amino acids. V lost 8 bases and J 0 bases, leaving 11 bases between the germline ends. CDR3 region: CSFSGSSYEQYF. For the CDR3, the DNA is TGCAGCTTTAGCGGTAGCTCCTACGAGCAGTACTTC.

The rearrangement links TRBV11-1 to TRBJ1-1, with a weak D call TRBD1 (5 bases). This CDR3 has 13 residues. Trimming took 8 bases from V and 4 from J, leaving 14 bases between them. In germline, CDR1 is SGHAT, CDR2 FQDESV (reference sequence). The CDR3 coding sequence is TGTGCCAGCGCAACAGAGGGGATCACTGAAGCTTTCTTT. This gives the protein CASATEGITEAFF.

In its sample, this clonotype was seen many times. Mismatch with germline at one junction end may stem from a read error. The chain joins TRBV7-7 to TRBJ2-5; D call uncertain. Germline CDR1 reads SSHAT; CDR2 reads FNYEAQ (reference sequence). CDR3 length: 13 amino acids. In DNA, the CDR3 is TGTGCTAGCAGTTCTGGGCCCCTAGAGACCCAGTACTTC. Encoded protein: CASSSGPLETQYF.

The chain recombines TRBV5-1 with TRBJ2-5; TRBD2 aligns across 7 bases. Germline CDR1 and CDR2: SGHRS and YFSETQ. V shed 9 bases, J shed 7 bases, and the junction held 18 bases outside the gene matches. The CDR3 is 15 residues long. CDR3 sequence: CATGYGGSGVGTQYF. DNA for the CDR3: TGCGCCACCGGTTATGGAGGAAGCGGGGTAGGGACCCAGTACTTC.

This clonotype was seen a few times. The rearrangement uses TRBV6-6 and TRBJ1-2; 8 bases are a match to TRBD1. The germline gives CDR1 MNHNY, CDR2 SVGAGI (reference sequence). The CDR3 length is 12 residues. Trimming cost V 7 bases and J 8 bases; bases outside gene matches: 6. This CDR3 reads CASNDRGRGYTF. CDR3 DNA: TGTGCCAGCAATGACAGGGGTAGGGGCTACACCTTC.

This clonotype was seen ten or more times. The rearrangement joins TRBV7-2 to TRBJ2-5; 9 nucleotides align to TRBD2. The CDR3 is made up of 14 amino acids. The ends lost 3 bases at V and 5 bases at J; junction bases unmatched: 4. CDR1 SGHTA and CDR2 FQGNSA come from the germline V gene. This CDR3 reads CASSFSGRGETQYF. DNA of the CDR3: TGTGCCAGCAGCTTTAGCGGGAGAGGGGAGACCCAGTACTTC.

V is TRBV9 and J is TRBJ1-1; no definite D call. The CDR3 has 12 amino acids. V gave up 3 bases and J gave up 9 bases, with 12 bases separating them. Germline V CDR1 and CDR2: SGDLS, YYNGEE. The CDR3 region is CASSAMGSKAFF. CDR3 sequence (DNA): TGTGCCAGCAGCGCAATGGGTAGTAAAGCTTTCTTT.

This clonotype has ten or more counts. This chain uses TRBV9 with TRBJ1-2; 9 bases are shared with TRBD1. The V gene end was trimmed by 3 bases and the J gene end by 8 bases; junction bases not matched to a gene: 8. The CDR3 covers 14 residues. Germline CDR1 reads SGDLS; CDR2 reads YYNGEE. The CDR3 DNA sequence: TGTGCCAGCAGCGCCTCCGGGACAGGGAACGGCTACACCTTC. Its translation is CASSASGTGNGYTF. The complete variable domain, with remaining parts taken from reference TRBV9 and TRBJ1-2, reads DSGVTQTPKHLITATGQRVTLRCSPRSGDLSVYWYQQSLDQGLQFLIQYYNGEERAKGNILERFSAQQFPDLHSELNLSSLELGDSALYFCASSASGTGNGYTFGSGTRLTVV.

This clonotype appeared many times. The V and J genes are TRBV7-9 and TRBJ2-7, with 8 nucleotides matching TRBD1. Germline-derived CDR1 and CDR2 are SEHNR and FQNEAQ (reference sequence). The CDR3 is made up of 12 amino acids. V shed 8 bases and J 2 bases; nucleotides not matched to a gene: 2. CDR3 region: CASGTGPYEQYF. CDR3 DNA: TGTGCCAGCGGGACAGGCCCCTACGAGCAGTACTTC.

This chain connects TRBV15 to TRBJ2-6; no clear D. The CDR3 spans 17 residues. V was clipped by 0 bases and J by 0 bases, with 9 bases between them. Per germline, CDR1 LNHNV and CDR2 YYDKDF (reference sequence). The CDR3 DNA reads as TGTGCCACCAGCAGAGATGGTGCAAGCTCTGGGGCCAACGTCCTGACTTTC. It encodes CATSRDGASSGANVLTF. Supplemented by reference TRBV15 and TRBJ2-6, the full variable domain reads DAMVIQNPRYQVTQFGKPVTLSCSQTLNHNVMYWYQQKSSQAPKLLFHYYDKDFNNEADTPDNFQSRRPNTSFCFLDIRSPGLGDTAMYLCATSRDGASSGANVLTFGAGSRLTVL.

As concerns this clonotype: The junction departs from the called germline gene at one end, perhaps through a read error. This rearrangement joins TRBV4-1 to TRBJ2-7; D unclear. The CDR3 totals 14 residues. CDR1 and CDR2 (germline): MGHRA, YSYEKL. CDR3 protein: CASSSEYAVYEQYF. The CDR3 DNA sequence: TGTGCCAGCAGCTCGGAATATGCGGTATACGAGCAGTACTTC.

The J gene is TRBJ2-3, the V gene TRBV2; 12 bases map to TRBD2. CDR1 and CDR2 from the germline V gene are SNHLY and FYNNEI. The CDR3 is made up of 16 amino acids. The ends lost 2 bases at V and 5 bases at J; junction bases unmatched: 5. The CDR3: CASSESLAGGVDTQYF. The CDR3 DNA reads TGTGCCAGCAGTGAATCGCTAGCGGGAGGGGTAGATACGCAGTATTTT.

This clonotype was recorded many times. The chain combines TRBV20-1 with TRBJ1-1; the D is unclear. Germline V CDR1 and CDR2: DFQATT, SNEGSKA (reference sequence). This CDR3 has 13 residues. The ends were cut back, 1 base at V and 6 bases at J, with 12 bases in the middle. The CDR3 coding sequence is TGCAGTGCTAGAGCCAAGGGTGGGCCTGAAGCTTTCTTT. Protein sequence: CSARAKGGPEAFF.